This passage covers 30 T cell receptor beta chains from one sample sequenced in a study of T cell responses to AZD1222 COVID-19 vaccine. Repertoires were generated with immunoSEQ multiplex PCR, while TCRdb's copy carries only in-frame clones and drops some. The table has under 130,000 clones, 80% to 90% seen once. This specimen consisted of peripheral blood, obtained 28 days after the second AZD1222 dose. Source of these receptors: an adult who received the AZD1222 COVID-19 vaccine.

This clone came up a few times. J is TRBJ2-7 and V is TRBV19, with 9 positions matching TRBD1. Germline trimming cut 5 bases from V and 5 bases from J; bases unmatched to any gene: 7. CDR1 is LNHDA and CDR2 is SQIVND in the germline V gene (reference sequence). This CDR3 spans 14 amino acids. CDR3: CASSGTGTGNEQYF. As DNA, the CDR3 is TGTGCCAGTAGTGGCACCGGGACAGGGAACGAGCAGTACTTC.

This clone was observed once. The CDR3 DNA reads as TGTGCCAGCAGTGAAGCAGGGAACACCGGGGAGCTGTTTTTT. Residues: CASSEAGNTGELFF. The chain employs TRBV2 and TRBJ2-2; no reliable D call. This CDR3 is 14 amino acids long. V gave up 0 bases and J gave up 1 base, with 3 bases separating them. Germline V CDR1 and CDR2: SNHLY, FYNNEI.

The rearrangement joins TRBV6-5 to TRBJ2-7; D is unresolved. Germline V gene lookup returns CDR1 MNHEY and CDR2 SVGAGI. The CDR3 contains 15 residues. V lost 0 bases to trimming and J lost 1 base, with 10 bases between them. DNA for the CDR3: TGTGCCAGCAGTTACTCGATGGCCGGGTCCTACGAGCAGTACTTC. Translating it yields CASSYSMAGSYEQYF.

The V gene is TRBV4-2, the J gene TRBJ1-4; D is unclear. The CDR3 is 12 amino acids. Germline values: CDR1 LGHNA, CDR2 YNFKEQ. The V gene lost 5 bases and the J gene lost 2 bases, with 3 bases spanning the gap. This chain's CDR3 is CASSFTNEKLFF. CDR3 DNA: TGTGCCAGCAGCTTTACTAATGAAAAACTGTTTTTT.

The chain links TRBV6-2 or TRBV6-3 to TRBJ2-1; TRBD1 aligns across 8 bases. CDR1 and CDR2 (germline): MNHEY, SVGEGT. Trimming cost V 4 bases and J 16 bases; bases outside gene matches: 12. The CDR3 has 13 residues. The CDR3 DNA reads as TGTGCCAGCAGTTCTGGACAGGGTTCGGTTATCTTCTTC. This encodes CASSSGQGSVIFF.

The chain couples TRBV5-1 to TRBJ2-1, with no clear D. Germline loops: CDR1 SGHRS, CDR2 YFSETQ. The V and J ends lost 2 bases and 5 bases respectively, with 14 bases between them. The CDR3 sequence is 15 residues long. The CDR3 bases are TGCGCCAGCAGCTTTCTCCGGGCGACCGACAATGAGCAGTTCTTC. This encodes CASSFLRATDNEQFF.

The chain joins TRBV6-5 to TRBJ2-4, with TRBD1 matching 9 bases. The CDR3 sequence is 16 residues long. Germline CDR1 and CDR2: MNHEY and SVGAGI. V shed 4 bases and J 2 bases; nucleotides not matched to a gene: 6. CDR3 in DNA: TGTGCCAGCAGTTCGGGGACAGGGTGGACCAAAAACATTCAGTACTTC. Its translation: CASSSGTGWTKNIQYF.

The chain carries TRBV19 and TRBJ2-1, with unresolved D. Germline V gene lookup returns CDR1 LNHDA and CDR2 SQIVND (reference sequence). With 4 bases removed from V and 5 bases from J, the gap between germline ends came to 21 bases. The CDR3 runs 17 residues. The CDR3 DNA reads as TGTGCCAGTAGTAGCCCCACAATGAAGGTGAAGAACAATGAGCAGTTCTTC. Its protein is CASSSPTMKVKNNEQFF.

The chain employs TRBV10-2 and TRBJ1-1, with TRBD1 identical over 7 bases. Germline V CDR1 and CDR2: WSHSY, SAAADI. Losses at the gene ends were 9 bases for V and 1 base for J; bases not matched to a gene: 11. This CDR3 comprises 15 residues. CDR3 nucleotides: TGCGCCAGTAAGGGGACAGTTTTCTCGAACACTGAAGCTTTCTTT. This encodes CASKGTVFSNTEAFF.

The rearrangement uses TRBV7-2 and TRBJ1-2; 11 bases line up with TRBD1. The CDR3 is 15 amino acids. Trimming removed 5 bases from V and 2 bases from J; junction bases left unmatched: 4. Germline V CDR1 and CDR2: SGHTA, FQGNSA. CDR3 loop: CASSEDRGRNYGYTF. CDR3 sequence (DNA): TGTGCCAGCAGCGAGGACAGGGGGCGCAACTATGGCTACACCTTC.

The V call is TRBV2, the J call TRBJ1-1, with TRBD1 identical over 7 bases. The CDR3 extends over 14 amino acids. The trim removed 6 bases at V and 2 bases at J, leaving 6 bases unmatched. Germline V gene lookup returns CDR1 SNHLY and CDR2 FYNNEI. The DNA of the CDR3 is TGTGCCAGCAGCCGCGGGACAGTCAACACTGAAGCTTTCTTT. Amino acids: CASSRGTVNTEAFF.

The gene calls are TRBV19 and TRBJ1-2; TRBD1 matches at 10 bases. Germline trimming cut 1 base from V and 2 bases from J; bases unmatched to any gene: 10. The CDR3 contains 18 residues. Germline loops: CDR1 LNHDA, CDR2 SQIVND (reference sequence). The CDR3 is CASSIVTSWTGGNYGYTF. CDR3 bases: TGTGCCAGTAGTATAGTCACCTCGTGGACAGGGGGGAACTATGGCTACACCTTC.

V usage is TRBV14 and J usage is TRBJ2-7; 12 positions match TRBD2. The CDR3 sequence is 16 residues long. Trimming at V came to 0 bases and at J to 7 bases, leaving 7 bases not matched to a gene. Germline V lookup: CDR1 SGHDN, CDR2 FVKESK. Here the CDR3 reads CASSQDFLAGGLEQYF. CDR3 nucleotide sequence: TGTGCCAGCAGCCAAGACTTCCTAGCGGGGGGGCTTGAGCAGTACTTC.

CDR3 bases: TGTGCCAGCAGCCAAGGTCCAGGGGGAACAGAAGCTTTCTTT. It translates to CASSQGPGGTEAFF. This chain links TRBV3-1 (or the pseudogene TRBV3-2) with TRBJ1-1, with 7 bases identical to TRBD1. The CDR3 length is 14 residues. V gave up 1 base and J gave up 8 bases; unmatched junction bases: 7. Germline assignment: CDR1 LGHDT and CDR2 YNNKEL (reference sequence).

The chain combines TRBV28 with TRBJ1-5, with D unclear. In germline, CDR1 is MDHEN, CDR2 SYDVKM. CDR3 length equals 16 residues. The ends were cut back, 5 bases at V and 3 bases at J, with 17 bases in the middle. The CDR3 DNA is TGTGCCAGCAGTCGGTCAGTGTTCTCCCTCAATCAGCCCCAGCATTTT. It translates to CASSRSVFSLNQPQHF.

The chain joins TRBV28 to TRBJ1-6; D is unresolved. The CDR3 is 15 residues long. The V and J ends lost 5 bases and 4 bases respectively, with 12 bases between them. CDR1 MDHEN and CDR2 SYDVKM come from the germline V gene. CDR3 nucleotide sequence: TGTGCCAGCAGTCCATCCGCACAGTATAATTCACCCCTCCACTTT. This translates into CASSPSAQYNSPLHF.

The rearrangement uses TRBV4-3 and TRBJ1-1; D might be TRBD1 (5 bases). Trimming removed 6 bases from V and 5 bases from J, with 16 bases in between. The length of the CDR3 is 14 residues. Germline V CDR1 and CDR2: LGHNA, YSLEER. CDR3 DNA: TGCGCCAGCAGTCGTCGGGGGTTGGAGACTGAAGCTTTCTTT. Amino acids: CASSRRGLETEAFF.

V usage is TRBV19 and J usage is TRBJ2-4, with 14 bases lining up with TRBD2. The CDR3 extends over 23 amino acids. V shed 7 bases, J shed 3 bases, and the junction held 26 bases outside the gene matches. The germline V gene has CDR1 LNHDA and CDR2 SQIVND (reference sequence). CDR3 protein: CASTPGLAGEMRERGSYKNIQYF. In DNA, the CDR3 is TGTGCCAGTACACCGGGACTAGCGGGAGAAATGAGGGAAAGGGGATCCTACAAAAACATTCAGTACTTC.

J is TRBJ1-3 and V is TRBV11-1; 7 bases fit TRBD1. The length of the CDR3 is 15 residues. V gave up 8 bases and J gave up 0 bases; unmatched junction bases: 7. Germline CDR1 SGHAT, CDR2 FQDESV (reference sequence). The CDR3 protein is CASQRGGTSGNTIYF. CDR3 coding DNA: TGTGCCAGCCAAAGAGGGGGCACCTCTGGAAACACCATATATTTT.

The rearrangement uses TRBV29-1 and TRBJ1-1, with a tentative D call TRBD1 (6 bases). Germline assignment: CDR1 SQVTM and CDR2 ANQGSEA. V was pared by 7 bases and J by 3 bases, with 15 bases between. The CDR3 runs to 13 residues. CDR3 sequence reads: CSAQRAGDTEAFF. The CDR3 DNA reads as TGCAGCGCACAGAGGGCAGGGGACACTGAAGCTTTCTTT. Full variable domain (missing parts from reference TRBV29-1 and TRBJ1-1): SAVISQKPSRDICQRGTSLTIQCQVDSQVTMMFWYRQQPGQSLTLIATANQGSEATYESGFVIDKFPISRPNLTFSTLTVSNMSPEDSSIYLCSAQRAGDTEAFFGQGTRLTVV.

The chain is built from TRBV28 and TRBJ1-2; D gene unclear. CDR3 length: 15 residues. Trimming removed 6 bases at V and 0 bases at J, with 14 bases between. The germline CDR1 and CDR2 sequences are MDHEN and SYDVKM. In DNA form, the CDR3 reads TGTGCCAGCAGCATTACTTTAGCCTCTAACTATGGCTACACCTTC. The encoded protein is CASSITLASNYGYTF.

The chain links TRBV9 to TRBJ1-6, with D unresolved. There are 11 residues in the CDR3. Germline assignment: CDR1 SGDLS and CDR2 YYNGEE. Trimming took 0 bases from V and 10 from J, leaving 2 bases between them. CDR3 bases: TGTGCCAGCAGCGTAGTGTCACCCCTCCACTTT. This gives the protein CASSVVSPLHF. Variable domain in full (rest from reference TRBV9 and TRBJ1-6): DSGVTQTPKHLITATGQRVTLRCSPRSGDLSVYWYQQSLDQGLQFLIQYYNGEERAKGNILERFSAQQFPDLHSELNLSSLELGDSALYFCASSVVSPLHFGNGTRLTVT.

The J gene is TRBJ2-1, the V gene TRBV30; D perhaps matches TRBD2 (6 bases). Trimming pared 0 bases from V and 9 bases from J, leaving 6 bases between. CDR3 length: 11 amino acids. The germline V gene encodes CDR1 GTSNPN and CDR2 SVGIG (reference sequence). The CDR3 is CAWSVGGEQFF. DNA of the CDR3: TGTGCCTGGAGTGTGGGAGGTGAGCAGTTCTTC.

The chain joins TRBV6-5 to TRBJ1-1; the match to TRBD1 covers 10 bases. Germline V CDR1 and CDR2: MNHEY, SVGAGI. This CDR3 is 15 amino acids long. V dropped 6 bases and J dropped 1; count of bases not matched to a gene: 5. CDR3 amino acids: CASRKDRGQNTEAFF. CDR3 bases: TGTGCCAGCAGGAAAGACAGGGGGCAGAACACTGAAGCTTTCTTT.

This chain uses TRBV9 with TRBJ2-1, with TRBD1 matching over 7 bases. The CDR3 is made up of 22 amino acids. Germline lookup yields CDR1 SGDLS and CDR2 YYNGEE. V was clipped by 4 bases and J by 5 bases; unmatched bases: 30. CDR3 DNA sequence: TGTGCCAGCAGCCCAAGGGGACAGATAAAAAAGGGCCCCCTCCTACCTAACAATGAGCAGTTCTTC. Its translation: CASSPRGQIKKGPLLPNNEQFF.

J is TRBJ2-7 and V is TRBV19; D unresolved. Germline CDR1 is LNHDA and CDR2 is SQIVND (reference sequence). V dropped 3 bases and J dropped 0 bases, with 9 bases sitting between them. CDR3 length equals 14 residues. CDR3 in amino acids: CASSMQRSSYEQYF. CDR3 DNA: TGTGCCAGTAGTATGCAGCGATCCTCCTACGAGCAGTACTTC.

The V call is TRBV3-1 (or the pseudogene TRBV3-2), the J call TRBJ1-2, with 9 bases fitting TRBD1. The CDR3 covers 15 residues. V dropped 1 base and J dropped 6; count of bases not matched to a gene: 6. The germline gives CDR1 LGHDT, CDR2 YNNKEL (reference sequence). Here the CDR3 DNA reads TGTGCCAGCAGCCAAGTTAGGACAGGGGATAATGGCTACACCTTC. This gives the protein CASSQVRTGDNGYTF.

In its sample, this clone was seen a few times. The chain employs TRBV5-6 and TRBJ2-7, with 7 bases that match TRBD1. The germline gives CDR1 SGHDT, CDR2 YYEEEE. There are 16 residues in the CDR3. Trimming cost V 1 base and J 2 bases; bases outside gene matches: 9. This chain's CDR3 is CASSLWFGDRTYEQYF. CDR3 coding DNA: TGTGCCAGCAGCTTGTGGTTTGGGGACAGAACCTACGAGCAGTACTTC.

The chain couples TRBV11-2 to TRBJ2-7, with no clear D. Looked up from germline, CDR1 is SGHAT and CDR2 is FQNNGV. This CDR3 spans 15 amino acids. The V end lost 2 bases, the J end lost 2 bases, and 13 bases lay between the germline ends. The CDR3 protein is CASSLRLQSTYEQYF. CDR3 bases: TGTGCCAGCAGCTTACGGCTTCAATCCACCTACGAGCAGTACTTC.

This chain joins TRBV6-5 and TRBJ2-2; D is possibly TRBD1 (6 bases). V was shortened by 6 bases and J by 0 bases, with 11 bases between the two germline ends. This CDR3 comprises 15 residues. Germline V gene lookup returns CDR1 MNHEY and CDR2 SVGAGI. Here the CDR3 DNA reads TGTGCCAGCAGCATCGGGACACCGAACACCGGGGAGCTGTTTTTT. It yields the protein CASSIGTPNTGELFF.